This T cell receptor beta chain was identified during a study of PD-1 blockade in mismatch repair-deficient tumors. This clone was picked up one time. The table came from immunoSEQ multiplex PCR; TCRdb's copy has only in-frame clones and leaves some out. Found here are 20,000 to 25,000 clones, 84% of them singletons; the top ten hold over 15%. Sequencing was performed on peripheral blood, taken 2 weeks after starting pembrolizumab. This receptor was obtained from an adult with mismatch repair-deficient cancer.

As DNA, the CDR3 is TGTGCCAGCAGTGAAGCGGGGACAGGTGGGGTCGAGCAGTACTTC. It specifies CASSEAGTGGVEQYF. V is TRBV2 and J is TRBJ2-7, with 8 bases identical to TRBD1. CDR3 length: 15 amino acids. The junction had 7 bases not matched to a gene; V was cut back by 0 bases and J by 6 bases. Germline-derived CDR1 and CDR2 are SNHLY and FYNNEI.